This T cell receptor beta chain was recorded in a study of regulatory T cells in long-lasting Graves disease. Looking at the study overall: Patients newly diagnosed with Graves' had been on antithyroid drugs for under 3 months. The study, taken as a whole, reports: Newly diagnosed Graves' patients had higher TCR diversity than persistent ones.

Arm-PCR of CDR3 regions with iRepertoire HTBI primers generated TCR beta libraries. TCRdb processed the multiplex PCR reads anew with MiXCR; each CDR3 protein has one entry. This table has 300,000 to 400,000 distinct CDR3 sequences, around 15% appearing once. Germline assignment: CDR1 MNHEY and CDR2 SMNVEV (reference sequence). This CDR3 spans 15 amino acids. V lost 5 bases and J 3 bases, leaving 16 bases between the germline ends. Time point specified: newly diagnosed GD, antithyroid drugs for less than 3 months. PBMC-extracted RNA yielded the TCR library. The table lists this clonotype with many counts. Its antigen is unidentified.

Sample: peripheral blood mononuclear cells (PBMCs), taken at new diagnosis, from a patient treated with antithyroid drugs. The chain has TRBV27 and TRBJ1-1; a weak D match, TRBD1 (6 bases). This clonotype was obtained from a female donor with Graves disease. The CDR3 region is CASSPLQGGYTEAFF. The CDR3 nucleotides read TGTGCCAGCAGTCCCTTACAGGGAGGGTACACTGAAGCTTTCTTT.